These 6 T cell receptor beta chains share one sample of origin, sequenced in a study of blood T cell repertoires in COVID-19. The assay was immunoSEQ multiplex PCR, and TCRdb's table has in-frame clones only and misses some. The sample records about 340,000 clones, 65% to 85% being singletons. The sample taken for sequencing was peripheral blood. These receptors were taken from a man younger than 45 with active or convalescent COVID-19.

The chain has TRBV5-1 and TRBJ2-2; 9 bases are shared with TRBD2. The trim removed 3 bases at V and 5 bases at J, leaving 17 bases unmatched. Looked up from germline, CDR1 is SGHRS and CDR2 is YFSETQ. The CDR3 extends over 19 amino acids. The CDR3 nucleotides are TGCGCCAGCAGCTCGTCTATAGCGGGAGCCTCCGTATTTACCGGGGAGCTGTTTTTT. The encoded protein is CASSSSIAGASVFTGELFF. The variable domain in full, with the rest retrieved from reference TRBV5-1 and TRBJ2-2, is KAGVTQTPRYLIKTRGQQVTLSCSPISGHRSVSWYQQTPGQGLQFLFEYFSETQRNKGNFPGRFSGRQFSNSRSEMNVSTLELGDSALYLCASSSSIAGASVFTGELFFGEGSRLTVL.

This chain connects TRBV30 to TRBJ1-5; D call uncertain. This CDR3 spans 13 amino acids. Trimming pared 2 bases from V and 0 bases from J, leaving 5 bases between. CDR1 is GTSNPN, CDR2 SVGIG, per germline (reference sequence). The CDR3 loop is CAWSINSNQPQHF. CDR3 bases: TGTGCCTGGAGTATTAATAGCAATCAGCCCCAGCATTTT.

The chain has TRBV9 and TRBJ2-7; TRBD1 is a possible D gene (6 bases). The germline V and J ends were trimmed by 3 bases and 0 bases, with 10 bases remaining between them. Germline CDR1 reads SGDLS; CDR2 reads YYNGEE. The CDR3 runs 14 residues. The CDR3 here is CASSARGSSYEQYF. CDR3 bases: TGTGCCAGCAGCGCAAGGGGGAGCTCCTACGAGCAGTACTTC.

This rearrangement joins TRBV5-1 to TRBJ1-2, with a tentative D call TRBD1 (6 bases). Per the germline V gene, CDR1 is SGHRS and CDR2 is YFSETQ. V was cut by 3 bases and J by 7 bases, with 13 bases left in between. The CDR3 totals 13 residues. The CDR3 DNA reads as TGCGCCAGCAGCTCATCCCAGGGGACTGGCTACACCTTC. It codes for CASSSSQGTGYTF.

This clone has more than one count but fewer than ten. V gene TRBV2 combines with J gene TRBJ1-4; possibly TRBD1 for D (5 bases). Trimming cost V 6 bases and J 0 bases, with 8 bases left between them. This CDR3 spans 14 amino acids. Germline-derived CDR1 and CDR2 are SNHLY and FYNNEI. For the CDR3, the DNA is TGTGCCAGCAGGAGCAGGGCAACTAATGAAAAACTGTTTTTT. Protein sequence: CASRSRATNEKLFF.

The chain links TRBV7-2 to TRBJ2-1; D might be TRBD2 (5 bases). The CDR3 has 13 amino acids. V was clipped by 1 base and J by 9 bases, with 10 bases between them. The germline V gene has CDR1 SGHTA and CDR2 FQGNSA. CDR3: CASSLDLSGEQFF. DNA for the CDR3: TGTGCCAGCAGCTTAGACCTCAGCGGTGAGCAGTTCTTC. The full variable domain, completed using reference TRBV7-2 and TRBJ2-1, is GAGVSQSPSNKVTEKGKDVELRCDPISGHTALYWYRQSLGQGLEFLIYFQGNSAPDKSGLPSDRFSAERTGGSVSTLTIQRTQQEDSAVYLCASSLDLSGEQFFGPGTRLTVL.